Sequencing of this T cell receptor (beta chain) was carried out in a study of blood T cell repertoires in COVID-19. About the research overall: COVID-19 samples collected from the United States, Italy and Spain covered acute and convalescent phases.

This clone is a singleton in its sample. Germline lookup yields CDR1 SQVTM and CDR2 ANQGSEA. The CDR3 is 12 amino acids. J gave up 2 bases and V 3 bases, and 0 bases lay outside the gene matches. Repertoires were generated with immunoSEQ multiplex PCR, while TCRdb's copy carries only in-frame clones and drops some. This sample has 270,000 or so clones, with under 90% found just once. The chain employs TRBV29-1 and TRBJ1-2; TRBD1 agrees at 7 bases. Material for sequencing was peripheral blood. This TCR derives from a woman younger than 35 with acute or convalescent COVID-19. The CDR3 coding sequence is TGCAGCGTTGAGGACAGGAACTATGGCTACACCTTC. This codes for CSVEDRNYGYTF.